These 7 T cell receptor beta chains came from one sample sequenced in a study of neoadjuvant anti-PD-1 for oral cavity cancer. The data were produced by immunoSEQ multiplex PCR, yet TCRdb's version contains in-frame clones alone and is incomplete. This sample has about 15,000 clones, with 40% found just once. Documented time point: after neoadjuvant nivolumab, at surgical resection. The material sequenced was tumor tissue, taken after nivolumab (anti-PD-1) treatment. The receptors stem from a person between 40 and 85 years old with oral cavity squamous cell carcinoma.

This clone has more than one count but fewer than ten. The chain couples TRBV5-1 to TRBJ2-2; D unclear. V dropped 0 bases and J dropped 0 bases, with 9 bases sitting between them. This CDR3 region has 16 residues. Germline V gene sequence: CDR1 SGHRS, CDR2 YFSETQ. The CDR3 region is CASSLVGTSNTGELFF. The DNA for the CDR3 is TGCGCCAGCAGCTTGGTGGGAACCTCGAACACCGGGGAGCTGTTTTTT.

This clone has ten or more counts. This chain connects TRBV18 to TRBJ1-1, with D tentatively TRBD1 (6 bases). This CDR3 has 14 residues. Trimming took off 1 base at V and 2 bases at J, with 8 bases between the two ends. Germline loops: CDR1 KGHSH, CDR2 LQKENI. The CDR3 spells CASSPLTGNTEAFF. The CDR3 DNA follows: TGTGCCAGCTCACCACTGACAGGAAACACTGAAGCTTTCTTT.

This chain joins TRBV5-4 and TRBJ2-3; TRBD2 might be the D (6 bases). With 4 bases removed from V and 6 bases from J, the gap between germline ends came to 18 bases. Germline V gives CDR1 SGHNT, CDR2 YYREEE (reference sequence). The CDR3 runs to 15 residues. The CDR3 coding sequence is TGTGCCAGCAGCCGGCCCCTGACGGGAGCTGATACGCAGTATTTT. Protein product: CASSRPLTGADTQYF.

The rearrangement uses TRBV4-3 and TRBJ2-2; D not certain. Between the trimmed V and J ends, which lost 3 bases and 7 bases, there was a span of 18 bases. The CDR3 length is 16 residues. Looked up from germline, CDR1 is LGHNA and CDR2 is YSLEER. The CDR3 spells CASSQYPPDANGELFF. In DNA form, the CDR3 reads TGCGCCAGCAGCCAGTACCCTCCGGACGCTAACGGGGAGCTGTTTTTT.

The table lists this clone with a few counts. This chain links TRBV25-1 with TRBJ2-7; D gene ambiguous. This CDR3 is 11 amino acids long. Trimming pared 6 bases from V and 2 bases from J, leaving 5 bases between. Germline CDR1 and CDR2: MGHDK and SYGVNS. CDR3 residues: CASSITYEQYF. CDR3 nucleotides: TGTGCCAGCAGCATTACCTACGAGCAGTACTTC.

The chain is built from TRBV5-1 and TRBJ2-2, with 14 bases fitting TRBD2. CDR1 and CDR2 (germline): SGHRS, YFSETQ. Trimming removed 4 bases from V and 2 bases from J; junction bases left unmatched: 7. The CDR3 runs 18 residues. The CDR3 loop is CASSAAGLAGANTGELFF. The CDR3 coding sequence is TGCGCCAGCAGCGCTGCGGGACTAGCGGGGGCTAACACCGGGGAGCTGTTTTTT.

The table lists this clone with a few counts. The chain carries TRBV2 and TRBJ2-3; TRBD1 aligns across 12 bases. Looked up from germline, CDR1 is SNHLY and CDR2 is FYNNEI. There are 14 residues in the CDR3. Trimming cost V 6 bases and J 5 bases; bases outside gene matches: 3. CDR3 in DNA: TGTGCCAGCAGGGGACAGGGGGCGGTAGATACGCAGTATTTT. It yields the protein CASRGQGAVDTQYF.